The clone carrying this T cell receptor beta chain showed up just a few times. The data are from a study of patients and donors after allogeneic stem cell transplantation. One entry per CDR3 protein, called by TCRdb with MiXCR from the RT-PCR reads. The sample includes some 960,000 distinct CDR3 sequences, about a sixth of them seen just once. CDR1 is MNHEY and CDR2 is SMNVEV in the germline V gene (reference sequence). With V trimmed by 6 bases and J by 8 bases, 5 bases remained unmatched. This CDR3 region has 13 residues. This chain joins TRBV27 and TRBJ2-1, with 9 bases fitting TRBD1. Sequencing used blood, either unsorted or a sorted T cell fraction (not recorded which). The receptor's source is a human donor who was either an allogeneic HSCT recipient or a stem cell or donor lymphocyte infusion donor (not recorded which). It is not recorded whose cells these are; they may come from a transplant donor. Here the CDR3 DNA reads TGTGCCAGCAGGGACAGGGGTGAAGATGAGCAGTTCTTC. This encodes CASRDRGEDEQFF.